The text below deals with one T cell receptor beta chain. This clone was recorded a few times. Its antigen remains unidentified. Base quality data are lacking; no much larger clone is found one base away. This record belongs to a study of blood T cell repertoires in COVID-19 (dated by TCRdb to about 2020). About the investigation overall: The collaborator samples originated in the United States, Italy and Spain and spanned the acute and convalescent phases of COVID-19. The material from the prospective study consisted of cDNA or gDNA derived from T cells, B-cell-depleted T cells, or PBMCs. The dataset comprised deeply sampled blood TCRbeta repertoires from subjects exposed to, actively infected with, or recovered from COVID-19. A freely available public database, intended as a resource for researchers studying the immune response to SARS-CoV-2, is where the repertoires were released. The samples were drawn from the first 160 participants of the ongoing ImmuneRACE study and from 1,200 or so subjects provided by 6 global collaborators. Sample metadata almost always included a de-identified subject ID, COVID-19 status, age in years and sex. Where available, HLA class I and class II types were obtained from metadata supplied by the sample provider rather than from assay-based typing.

What the work shows at the level of the full study, not this receptor alone: How much clinical and demographic metadata was included differed by source and by participant, and the metadata was provided uncurated.

There are 12 amino acids in the CDR3, from cysteine to phenylalanine inclusive. Only CDR3 DNA remains: 36 bases, in frame from the first base. According to the germline V gene, CDR1 reads SNHLY and CDR2 reads FYNNEI. The V and J ends are trimmed by 7 bases and 5 bases, leaving 11 bases between them. Collaborating institutions collected whole blood in K2EDTA tubes following their own protocols. For TCRbeta analysis, collaborator samples were shipped as frozen whole blood, as isolated PBMCs, or as DNA extracted from either sample type. TCRbeta CDR3 regions were amplified from genomic DNA by means of the immunoSEQ Assay, a bias-controlled multiplex PCR. The published analysis was carried out like this. The number of nucleated cells in each sample was estimated from the amplification of reference gene primers within the assay. To quantify the absolute abundance of each unique TCRbeta CDR3 rearrangement, sequence reads were collapsed and filtered. For each sample, productive Simpson clonality was calculated by taking the square root of Simpson's diversity index across productive rearrangements. The table comes from immuneACCESS by way of TCRdb, which keeps in-frame sequences with V and J called. Part of the clones is missing from these tables; in studies checked, under half for an unresolved V gene and the rest for unknown reasons. That table supplies the V and J calls and clone size; D and trimming were determined from the DNA. Across this sample there are about 230,000 clones, with around four fifths seen only once. The ten biggest clones cover 5% to 6% of the sample.

The material sequenced was peripheral blood. This TCR was recovered from a man aged 80 or over with acute or convalescent COVID-19. This chain is built from TRBV2 and TRBJ1-2, with TRBD1 as a weak D call on 5 bases. The CDR3 region reads CASTRVGYGYTF. DNA sequence: TGTGCCAGCACCAGGGTGGGGTATGGCTACACCTTC.